This T cell receptor beta chain was identified in a study of CD8+CD57+ T cells in acquired aplastic anemia. The overall study: The mean DNA yield obtained from sorted CD4+ and CD8+ cells came to approximately 3.2 ug.

Previously, flow cytometry had revealed CD8+CD57+ cell expansion in the patients chosen for sequencing. The patients, all of them, had severe acquired aplastic anemia. Patient blood was sampled before any therapy had been received. This clonotype occurred many times. In germline, CDR1 is SGDLS, CDR2 YYNGEE. This CDR3 spans 14 amino acids. V dropped 0 bases and J dropped 8; count of bases not matched to a gene: 6. Template material for TCR beta VDJ and CDR3 profiling consisted of genomic DNA. TCRdb passed the reads through MiXCR, listing each CDR3 protein once. The sample includes around 200,000 distinct CDR3 sequences, 50% to 65% seen only once; the top ten take about 39%.

Sequencing was carried out using sorted CD4+, CD8+, or CD8+CD57+ T cells (not recorded which) from PBMCs. V and J are TRBV9 and TRBJ1-1, with 8 bases identical to TRBD1. The sequence derives from a human donor with aplastic anemia. The CDR3 region has the DNA TGTGCCAGCAGCGTAGTTGCAGGGGGCCTAGAAGCTTTCTTT. This encodes CASSVVAGGLEAFF.